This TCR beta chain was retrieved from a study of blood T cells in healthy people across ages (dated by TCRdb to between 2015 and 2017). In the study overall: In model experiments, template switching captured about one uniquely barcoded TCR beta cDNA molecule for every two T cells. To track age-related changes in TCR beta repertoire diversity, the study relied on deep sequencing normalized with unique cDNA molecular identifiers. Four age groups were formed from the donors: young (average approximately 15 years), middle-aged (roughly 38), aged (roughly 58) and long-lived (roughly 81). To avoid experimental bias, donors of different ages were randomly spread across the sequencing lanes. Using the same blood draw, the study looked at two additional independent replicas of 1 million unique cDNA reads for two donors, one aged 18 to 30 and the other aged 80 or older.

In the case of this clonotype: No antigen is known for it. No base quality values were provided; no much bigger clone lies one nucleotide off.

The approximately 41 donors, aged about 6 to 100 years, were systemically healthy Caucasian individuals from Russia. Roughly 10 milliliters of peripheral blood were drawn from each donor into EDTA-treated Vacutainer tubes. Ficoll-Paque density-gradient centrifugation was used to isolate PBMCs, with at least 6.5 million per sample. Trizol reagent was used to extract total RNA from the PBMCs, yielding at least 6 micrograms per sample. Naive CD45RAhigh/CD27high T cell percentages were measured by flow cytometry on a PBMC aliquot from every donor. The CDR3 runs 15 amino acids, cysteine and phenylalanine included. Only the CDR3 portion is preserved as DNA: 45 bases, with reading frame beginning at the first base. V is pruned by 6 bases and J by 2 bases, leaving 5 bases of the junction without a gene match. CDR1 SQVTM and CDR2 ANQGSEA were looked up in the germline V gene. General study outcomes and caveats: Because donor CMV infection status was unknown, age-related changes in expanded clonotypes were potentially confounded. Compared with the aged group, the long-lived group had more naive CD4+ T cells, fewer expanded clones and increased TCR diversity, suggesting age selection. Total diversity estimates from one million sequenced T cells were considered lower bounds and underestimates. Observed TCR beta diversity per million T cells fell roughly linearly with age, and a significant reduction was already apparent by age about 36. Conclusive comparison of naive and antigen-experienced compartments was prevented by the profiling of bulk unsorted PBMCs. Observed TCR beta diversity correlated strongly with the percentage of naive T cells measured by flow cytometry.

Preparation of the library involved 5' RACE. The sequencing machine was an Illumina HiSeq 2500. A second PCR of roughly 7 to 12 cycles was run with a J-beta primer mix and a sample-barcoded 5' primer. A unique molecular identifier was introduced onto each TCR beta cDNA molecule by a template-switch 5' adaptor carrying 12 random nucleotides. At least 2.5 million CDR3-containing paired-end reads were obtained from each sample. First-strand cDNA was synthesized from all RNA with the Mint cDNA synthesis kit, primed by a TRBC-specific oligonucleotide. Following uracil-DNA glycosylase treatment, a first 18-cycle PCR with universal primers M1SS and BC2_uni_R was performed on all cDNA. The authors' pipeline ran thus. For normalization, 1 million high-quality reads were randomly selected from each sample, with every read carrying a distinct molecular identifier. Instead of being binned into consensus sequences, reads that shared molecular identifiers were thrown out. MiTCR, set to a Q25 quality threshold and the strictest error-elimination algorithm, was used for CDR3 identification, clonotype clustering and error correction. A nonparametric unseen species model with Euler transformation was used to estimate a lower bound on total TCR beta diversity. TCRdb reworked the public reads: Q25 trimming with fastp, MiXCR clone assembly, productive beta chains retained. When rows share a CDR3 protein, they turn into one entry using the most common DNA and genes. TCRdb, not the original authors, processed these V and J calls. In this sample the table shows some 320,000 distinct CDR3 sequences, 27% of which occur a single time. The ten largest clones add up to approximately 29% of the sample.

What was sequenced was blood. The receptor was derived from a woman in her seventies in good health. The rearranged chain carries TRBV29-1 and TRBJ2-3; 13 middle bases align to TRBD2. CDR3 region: CSVPGTSGATDTQYF. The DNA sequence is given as TGCAGCGTACCCGGGACTAGCGGGGCCACAGATACGCAGTATTTT.